The 19 T cell receptor beta chains reported below all come from one sample, sequenced in a study of blood T cell repertoires in COVID-19 (TCRdb year 2020). Libraries were made using the immunoSEQ multiplex PCR assay. The clones in this table, taken by TCRdb from immuneACCESS, are in-frame only. Not every clone is retained; where verified, under half of the shortfall comes from an unresolved V gene, and the cause of the rest is unknown. This sample is represented by around 100,000 clones; around 66% of them were singletons. About 5.9% of the sample is held by the ten biggest clonotypes. Source material: peripheral blood. These receptors all come from an older man with acute or convalescent COVID-19.

This chain connects TRBV5-1 to TRBJ2-2, with TRBD1 matching 7 bases. CDR3 length: 12 residues. Germline CDR1 reads SGHRS; CDR2 reads YFSETQ. J lost 7 bases, V lost 4 bases, and 1 base had no gene match. The CDR3 protein is CASSGTDGELFF. CDR3 DNA sequence: TGCGCCAGCAGCGGGACAGACGGGGAGCTGTTTTTT.

The CDR3, as DNA: TGTGCCAGCAGCGTAGCCCCTGGTCGCGGCGGTACGCAGTATTTT. The encoded protein is CASSVAPGRGGTQYF. This chain uses TRBV9 with TRBJ2-3; D remains unclear. V lost 0 bases and J 8 bases, leaving 16 bases between the germline ends. The CDR3 is 15 residues long. Germline V CDR1 and CDR2: SGDLS, YYNGEE.

This chain uses TRBV5-1 with TRBJ2-7, with D perhaps matching TRBD2 (5 bases). Germline values: CDR1 SGHRS, CDR2 YFSETQ. The length of the CDR3 is 14 residues. Trimming took off 0 bases at V and 6 bases at J, with 13 bases between the two ends. CDR3 loop: CASSLVGRSGEQYF. For the CDR3, the DNA is TGCGCCAGCAGCTTGGTTGGGAGATCGGGCGAGCAGTACTTC.

V gene TRBV27 combines with J gene TRBJ2-1, with 7 bases matching TRBD1. V lost 5 bases, J lost 4 bases, and 8 bases stayed unmatched. The CDR3 has 15 residues. Germline V gene lookup returns CDR1 MNHEY and CDR2 SMNVEV (reference sequence). CDR3 in amino acids: CASSPGDSVYNEQFF. The CDR3 DNA is TGTGCCAGCAGTCCTGGGGACAGTGTATACAATGAGCAGTTCTTC.

This clone turned up a few times. The chain joins TRBV5-1 to TRBJ1-1; a weak D match, TRBD1 (5 bases). The CDR3 consists of 13 residues. V lost 1 base, J lost 7 bases, and 11 bases lay in between. CDR1 is SGHRS and CDR2 is YFSETQ in the germline V gene. CDR3 sequence reads: CASSLWGEGEAFF. The CDR3 DNA follows: TGCGCCAGCAGCTTGTGGGGGGAAGGTGAAGCTTTCTTT. The variable domain in full, with the rest retrieved from reference TRBV5-1 and TRBJ1-1, is KAGVTQTPRYLIKTRGQQVTLSCSPISGHRSVSWYQQTPGQGLQFLFEYFSETQRNKGNFPGRFSGRQFSNSRSEMNVSTLELGDSALYLCASSLWGEGEAFFGQGTRLTVV.

The chain recombines TRBV7-8 with TRBJ1-4; D is possibly TRBD1 (5 bases). From germline, CDR1 is SGHVS and CDR2 FQNEAQ. The CDR3 extends over 15 amino acids. The V end lost 2 bases, the J end lost 1 base, and 8 bases lay between the germline ends. CDR3 residues: CASSLMQGTNEKLFF. The CDR3 DNA reads as TGTGCCAGCAGCTTAATGCAGGGAACTAATGAAAAACTGTTTTTT.

Note on this clone: Other DNA sequences in the sample encode the same CDR3. The gene calls are TRBV4-1 and TRBJ2-5; perhaps TRBD1 as D (6 bases). V lost 4 bases to trimming and J lost 4 bases, with 10 bases between them. The CDR3 consists of 13 residues. Germline V gene sequence: CDR1 MGHRA, CDR2 YSYEKL. CDR3 sequence reads: CASSPVGGETQYF. For the CDR3, the DNA is TGCGCCAGCAGCCCTGTAGGGGGAGAGACCCAGTACTTC.

The rearrangement joins TRBV11-2 to TRBJ2-7; possible D gene TRBD1, 7 bases. Germline-derived CDR1 and CDR2 are SGHAT and FQNNGV. Trimming left V 3 bases short and J 5 bases short, with 11 bases between. The CDR3 totals 13 residues. CDR3 sequence: CASSFSGGNEQYF. The CDR3, as DNA: TGTGCCAGCAGCTTTTCAGGGGGGAACGAGCAGTACTTC.

This clone was counted a few times. The rearrangement uses TRBV11-2 and TRBJ1-5, with unresolved D. Trimming pared 0 bases from V and 7 bases from J, leaving 13 bases between. Germline lookup yields CDR1 SGHAT and CDR2 FQNNGV. The CDR3 runs to 15 residues. Here the CDR3 reads CASSLEGVPEQPQHF. The CDR3 DNA reads as TGTGCCAGCAGCTTAGAGGGCGTACCAGAACAGCCCCAGCATTTT.

This clone was observed a single time. This chain joins TRBV19 and TRBJ2-7; 10 positions match TRBD2. Unmatched junction bases numbered 14, after V lost 1 base and J lost 5 bases. CDR1 is LNHDA, CDR2 SQIVND, per germline (reference sequence). The CDR3 extends over 18 amino acids. The CDR3 DNA follows: TGTGCCAGTAGTATAGGCCCGACTGCTAGCGGGAGCGGCGACGAGCAGTACTTC. It yields the protein CASSIGPTASGSGDEQYF.

The rearrangement links TRBV6-5 to TRBJ2-2; maybe TRBD1 (6 bases). The CDR3 sequence is 16 residues long. The ends were cut back, 1 base at V and 0 bases at J, with 9 bases in the middle. Per germline, CDR1 MNHEY and CDR2 SVGAGI. The CDR3 nucleotides are TGTGCCAGCAGTTACTGGGGGCCTCCGAACACCGGGGAGCTGTTTTTT. It translates to CASSYWGPPNTGELFF.

This CDR3 is CASRPTSTDTQYF. The CDR3 DNA follows: TGTGCCAGCAGACCCACTAGCACAGATACGCAGTATTTT. The chain recombines TRBV7-2 with TRBJ2-3, with D unclear. The CDR3 has 13 residues. Germline CDR1 reads SGHTA; CDR2 reads FQGNSA. Deletions cut 6 bases from V and 0 bases from J, with 7 bases between.

V and J are TRBV6-6 and TRBJ1-5; 9 nucleotides align to TRBD1. V dropped 6 bases and J dropped 6; count of bases not matched to a gene: 6. The CDR3 length is 14 residues. Germline-derived CDR1 and CDR2 are MNHNY and SVGAGI (reference sequence). The CDR3 nucleotides read TGTGCCAGCAGCTTCAACAGGGGGCTTCAGCCCCAGCATTTT. This codes for CASSFNRGLQPQHF.

The chain employs TRBV6-1 and TRBJ2-1; possible D gene TRBD1, 5 bases. CDR1 is MNHNS and CDR2 is SASEGT in the germline V gene. V was cut by 3 bases and J by 5 bases, with 8 bases left in between. This CDR3 region has 13 residues. The CDR3 sequence: CASSDQGDNEQFF. The CDR3 DNA sequence: TGTGCCAGCAGTGATCAAGGGGACAATGAGCAGTTCTTC.

This clone came up once. The V call is TRBV18, the J call TRBJ1-1, with D possibly matching TRBD1 (6 bases). Trimming cost V 1 base and J 0 bases, with 12 bases left between them. The CDR3 length is 16 residues. Germline V gene lookup returns CDR1 KGHSH and CDR2 LQKENI. CDR3 sequence: CASSPQLQGMNTEAFF. The CDR3 DNA reads as TGTGCCAGCTCACCACAACTTCAGGGGATGAACACTGAAGCTTTCTTT.

The J gene is TRBJ2-7, the V gene TRBV7-9; 8 nucleotides align to TRBD1. In germline, CDR1 is SEHNR, CDR2 FQNEAQ (reference sequence). The CDR3 consists of 13 residues. Losses at the gene ends were 1 base for V and 5 bases for J; bases not matched to a gene: 1. The CDR3 reads CASSLETGDEQYF. CDR3 nucleotide sequence: TGTGCCAGCAGCTTAGAGACAGGGGACGAGCAGTACTTC.

This chain connects TRBV7-2 to TRBJ2-1; 12 nucleotides agree with TRBD2. The CDR3 extends over 19 amino acids. The germline V gene has CDR1 SGHTA and CDR2 FQGNSA. With V trimmed by 5 bases and J by 0 bases, 11 bases remained unmatched. The CDR3 sequence: CASSILGLAGPSSYNEQFF. The DNA of the CDR3 is TGTGCCAGCAGCATTCTTGGACTAGCGGGACCAAGCTCCTACAATGAGCAGTTCTTC.

The V call is TRBV24-1, the J call TRBJ2-3, with D unclear. V was clipped by 3 bases and J by 1 base, with 10 bases between them. The length of the CDR3 is 15 residues. CDR1 KGHDR and CDR2 SFDVKD come from the germline V gene. The CDR3 sequence: CATSDAGFGTDTQYF. The CDR3 DNA reads TGTGCCACCAGTGATGCCGGGTTTGGCACAGATACGCAGTATTTT.

The J gene is TRBJ1-2, the V gene TRBV29-1; TRBD1 agrees at 7 bases. The V segment lost 6 bases and the J segment 8 bases; nucleotides outside the gene matches: 6. This CDR3 region has 11 residues. Looked up from germline, CDR1 is SQVTM and CDR2 is ANQGSEA. DNA for the CDR3: TGCAGCGTCACCTCAGGGGGAGGCTACACCTTC. Translating gives CSVTSGGGYTF.